The next 24 T cell receptor beta chains were all read from a single sample in a study of response to subunit inactivated influenza vaccine. Each CDR3 protein gets one entry after TCRdb re-called the RT-PCR reads with MiXCR. Among roughly 620,000 distinct CDR3 sequences listed, approximately 10% were seen once. In addition, the sample was reused for a study of T cells expressing NK-cell markers. That publication notes: Scientists made TCR beta cDNA using 5'RACE template switching with UMIs.

The specimen was PBMCs from blood, collected on the day of vaccination. These receptors came from a middle-aged man who received an inactivated influenza vaccine.

In this sample, this clonotype turned up a few times. The V call is TRBV12-3 or TRBV12-4, the J call TRBJ1-1, with D unclear. Trimming pared 5 bases from V and 5 bases from J, leaving 12 bases between. This CDR3 comprises 13 residues. The CDR3 reads CASSPAGSTEAFF. The CDR3 DNA is TGTGCCAGCAGTCCCGCTGGCTCGACTGAAGCTTTCTTT.

This clonotype has just one count. The chain carries TRBV5-1 and TRBJ2-6; D unresolved. There are 16 residues in the CDR3. CDR1 SGHRS and CDR2 YFSETQ come from the germline V gene. V gave up 1 base and J gave up 4 bases, with 12 bases separating them. CDR3 coding DNA: TGCGCCAGCAGCTTGAGTGTTTCGGCGGGGGCCAACGTCCTGACTTTC. This encodes CASSLSVSAGANVLTF.

This clonotype was observed at least ten times. The V gene is TRBV12-3 or TRBV12-4, the J gene TRBJ2-2; 9 bases align to TRBD1. This CDR3 comprises 13 residues. Trimming at V came to 10 bases and at J to 4 bases, leaving 4 bases not matched to a gene. CDR3 amino acids: CATRDRATGELFF. The CDR3 bases are TGTGCCACCAGGGACAGGGCCACCGGGGAGCTGTTTTTT.

This clonotype was picked up many times. The genes are TRBV10-3 and TRBJ2-3; D unclear. V was clipped by 10 bases and J by 0 bases, with 11 bases between them. The CDR3 length is 13 residues. Germline V lookup: CDR1 ENHRY, CDR2 SYGVKD. DNA for the CDR3: TGTGCCACTGCGGAGTTTAGCACAGATACGCAGTATTTT. It yields the protein CATAEFSTDTQYF.

The chain has TRBV4-3 and TRBJ1-2; D gene uncertain. V gave up 4 bases and J gave up 0 bases, with 15 bases separating them. CDR1 and CDR2 from the germline V gene are LGHNA and YSLEER. This CDR3 is built from 16 residues. This CDR3 is CASSLPERRSNYGYTF. DNA of the CDR3: TGCGCCAGCAGCCTCCCCGAAAGACGCTCTAACTATGGCTACACCTTC.

This clonotype was counted between two and nine times. The chain joins TRBV20-1 to TRBJ1-4, with TRBD1 as a possible D gene (5 bases). V was trimmed by 6 bases and J by 1 base, leaving 15 bases between them. The CDR3 extends over 15 amino acids. From germline, CDR1 is DFQATT and CDR2 SNEGSKA (reference sequence). The CDR3 bases are TGCAGTGCGAGCGAGTGGGGGAGAACTAATGAAAAACTGTTTTTT. Translation: CSASEWGRTNEKLFF.

The chain has TRBV20-1 and TRBJ2-1; TRBD2 agrees at 14 bases. The V segment lost 2 bases and the J segment 7 bases; nucleotides outside the gene matches: 7. This CDR3 spans 16 amino acids. Germline CDR1 is DFQATT and CDR2 is SNEGSKA (reference sequence). The CDR3 DNA is TGCAGTGCTAGAAAGACTAGCGGGAGGGGTTCTAATGAGCAGTTCTTC. This gives the protein CSARKTSGRGSNEQFF.

This clonotype has only a few counts. V usage is TRBV20-1 and J usage is TRBJ2-2; D is perhaps TRBD1 or TRBD2 (7 bases each). The CDR3 consists of 14 residues. The germline CDR1 and CDR2 sequences are DFQATT and SNEGSKA (reference sequence). Trimming removed 3 bases from V and 6 bases from J, with 14 bases in between. CDR3 in DNA: TGCAGTGCTAGTCAGGGGGGGGCGGCCGGGGAGCTGTTTTTT. Amino acids: CSASQGGAAGELFF.

This clonotype showed up just a few times. The rearrangement joins TRBV24-1 to TRBJ2-2, with 7 bases lining up with TRBD2. The CDR3 loop spans 16 amino acids. Germline V gene data show CDR1 as KGHDR and CDR2 as SFDVKD. V gave up 3 bases and J gave up 3 bases; unmatched junction bases: 6. CDR3 amino acids: CATSDAAGSYTGELFF. For the CDR3, the DNA is TGTGCCACCAGTGATGCAGCGGGGTCGTACACCGGGGAGCTGTTTTTT.

This clonotype was seen many times. The J gene is TRBJ1-5, the V gene TRBV29-1, with D possibly TRBD1 on 5 matching bases. The germline V gene has CDR1 SQVTM and CDR2 ANQGSEA. This CDR3 contains 13 residues. Trimming stripped 5 bases from V and 7 bases from J, with 15 bases between. CDR3 in amino acids: CSVSSAGGQPQHF. DNA for the CDR3: TGCAGCGTTTCTTCAGCCGGGGGACAGCCCCAGCATTTT.

V is TRBV19 and J is TRBJ2-1; D is tentatively TRBD1 or TRBD2 (5 bases each). Per germline, CDR1 LNHDA and CDR2 SQIVND (reference sequence). Trimming cost V 3 bases and J 2 bases, with 8 bases left between them. The CDR3 contains 14 residues. CDR3 sequence: CASSIEGTYNEQFF. The CDR3 coding sequence is TGTGCCAGTAGTATTGAGGGGACCTACAATGAGCAGTTCTTC. Using reference TRBV19 and TRBJ2-1 for the parts outside the CDR3, the full variable domain is DGGITQSPKYLFRKEGQNVTLSCEQNLNHDAMYWYRQDPGQGLRLIYYSQIVNDFQKGDIAEGYSVSREKKESFPLTVTSAQKNPTAFYLCASSIEGTYNEQFFGPGTRLTVL.

J is TRBJ2-3 and V is TRBV5-1, with 12 positions matching TRBD2. Per germline, CDR1 SGHRS and CDR2 YFSETQ. Losses at the gene ends were 4 bases for V and 3 bases for J; bases not matched to a gene: 9. The CDR3 is 17 residues long. The CDR3 region is CASSPASSGGATDTQYF. The CDR3, as DNA: TGCGCCAGCAGCCCGGCCTCTAGCGGGGGGGCGACAGATACGCAGTATTTT.

This clonotype was counted many times. This chain uses TRBV20-1 with TRBJ2-7; 8 bases are shared with TRBD2. The CDR3 contains 18 residues. Germline assignment: CDR1 DFQATT and CDR2 SNEGSKA (reference sequence). Trimming took 1 base from V and 0 from J; bases not matched to a gene: 14. The DNA for the CDR3 is TGCAGTGCTAGAGGCATTGGCGGGGGGCGCATTCTCTCCTACGAGCAGTACTTC. Translation: CSARGIGGGRILSYEQYF.

This clonotype was seen more than once but under ten times. The genes are TRBV5-1 and TRBJ2-6; D possibly uses TRBD1 or TRBD2 (5 bases each). The length of the CDR3 is 20 residues. Trimming removed 5 bases at V and 4 bases at J, with 28 bases between. The germline CDR1 and CDR2 sequences are SGHRS and YFSETQ. The CDR3 is CASRKPGTPDTRLGANVLTF. CDR3 nucleotides: TGCGCCAGCAGGAAACCCGGGACGCCGGATACTAGGCTCGGGGCCAACGTCCTGACTTTC.

CDR3 nucleotide sequence: TGTGCCAGCAGCTTTGTGGGGGTGAACACCGGGGAGCTGTTTTTT. It encodes CASSFVGVNTGELFF. The chain employs TRBV7-2 and TRBJ2-2, with D perhaps matching TRBD1 or TRBD2 (5 bases each). Trimming took 3 bases from V and 1 from J, leaving 9 bases between them. The length of the CDR3 is 15 residues. Germline V gene lookup returns CDR1 SGHTA and CDR2 FQGNSA.

CDR3 residues: CASSHSLAVQPYEQYF. In DNA form, the CDR3 reads TGTGCCAGCAGCCACTCACTAGCGGTTCAGCCCTACGAGCAGTACTTC. V and J are TRBV14 and TRBJ2-7; 8 bases map to TRBD2. CDR1 SGHDN and CDR2 FVKESK come from the germline V gene. V lost 3 bases, J lost 2 bases, and 9 bases stayed unmatched. The CDR3 covers 16 residues.

This clonotype was detected ten times or more. The chain recombines TRBV6-2 or TRBV6-3 with TRBJ2-7, with 14 bases matching TRBD2. J lost 2 bases, V lost 7 bases, and 4 bases had no gene match. Looked up from germline, CDR1 is MNHEY and CDR2 is SVGEGT. The CDR3 is made up of 15 amino acids. CDR3 protein: CASTGLAGGAYEQYF. The CDR3 coding sequence is TGTGCCAGCACCGGACTAGCGGGGGGCGCCTACGAGCAGTACTTC.

A few counts support this clonotype. V and J are TRBV4-3 and TRBJ2-3, with 9 nucleotides matching TRBD1. V shed 4 bases and J 0 bases; nucleotides not matched to a gene: 8. This CDR3 has 17 residues. Germline assignment: CDR1 LGHNA and CDR2 YSLEER. This CDR3 is CASSRGTGTGSTDTQYF. CDR3 DNA sequence: TGCGCCAGCAGCCGCGGCACCGGGACAGGGAGCACAGATACGCAGTATTTT.

The chain joins TRBV6-4 to TRBJ2-1; D remains ambiguous. There are 15 residues in the CDR3. The germline V gene has CDR1 MRHNA and CDR2 SNTAGT. V dropped 7 bases and J dropped 2 bases, with 15 bases sitting between them. CDR3 protein: CASTSGPGPYNEQFF. CDR3 nucleotide sequence: TGTGCCAGCACCTCAGGTCCGGGCCCCTACAATGAGCAGTTCTTC.

This clonotype was counted at least ten times. The rearrangement uses TRBV6-5 and TRBJ1-1, with 9 bases identical to TRBD1. The V gene's germline CDR1 is MNHEY and CDR2 SVGAGI. The length of the CDR3 is 14 residues. With V trimmed by 4 bases and J by 1 base, 1 base remained unmatched. The CDR3 spells CASSSDRGNTEAFF. The CDR3 nucleotides are TGTGCCAGCAGTTCGGACAGGGGGAACACTGAAGCTTTCTTT.

The V call is TRBV2, the J call TRBJ2-2; 15 bases fit TRBD2. The trim removed 6 bases at V and 0 bases at J, leaving 5 bases unmatched. Germline V gene data show CDR1 as SNHLY and CDR2 as FYNNEI. The CDR3 covers 18 residues. CDR3 region: CASRTGLAGGTNTGELFF. Here the CDR3 DNA reads TGTGCCAGCAGGACGGGACTAGCGGGGGGAACGAACACCGGGGAGCTGTTTTTT.

The sample holds many counts of this clonotype. V and J are TRBV5-1 and TRBJ2-1; no reliable D call. Germline V lookup: CDR1 SGHRS, CDR2 YFSETQ. The V end was cut by 0 bases, the J end by 5 bases, with 9 bases between. This CDR3 spans 14 amino acids. CDR3 nucleotide sequence: TGCGCCAGCAGCTTGGAATTAAGAGACAATGAGCAGTTCTTC. Translation: CASSLELRDNEQFF.

J is TRBJ2-1 and V is TRBV5-1; D may match TRBD1 or TRBD2 (6 bases each). The germline V gene has CDR1 SGHRS and CDR2 YFSETQ. The CDR3 is made up of 15 amino acids. Trimming pared 4 bases from V and 6 bases from J, leaving 17 bases between. The CDR3 reads CASSPEGGGSNEQFF. The CDR3 coding sequence is TGCGCCAGCAGCCCAGAGGGGGGTGGAAGCAATGAGCAGTTCTTC.

The sample holds a few counts of this clonotype. The J gene is TRBJ2-1, the V gene TRBV20-1; the match to TRBD1 covers 10 bases. With 7 bases clipped from V and 5 bases from J, the junction kept 5 bases outside the gene matches. CDR1 is DFQATT, CDR2 SNEGSKA, per germline (reference sequence). The CDR3 contains 13 residues. This CDR3 reads CSEAGQGNNEQFF. The CDR3 coding sequence is TGCAGTGAAGCGGGACAGGGGAACAATGAGCAGTTCTTC.